Detailed here is one T cell receptor beta chain. What it recognizes is unknown. It was into CD45RA+ naive and CD45RA-negative memory subsets that the CD4+ cells were split. The entry originates in a study of shared clonotypes between healthy human individuals. Each sorted subset replicate got 200 ng genomic DNA, tens of thousands of genomes. The repertoire was sequenced with immunoSEQ multiplex PCR; TCRdb's copy has only in-frame clones and lacks some. The sample lists some 650,000 clones, around 97% occurring once. Deletions cut 6 bases from V and 4 bases from J, with 18 bases between. The CDR3 is 16 amino acids. Germline values: CDR1 PRHDT, CDR2 FYEKMQ (reference sequence). General study findings and limits: Naive subsets, compared against memory subsets, generally had larger estimated richness values. Measured sharing among donors was expected to vary with sequencing depth.

V usage is TRBV13 and J usage is TRBJ2-2; the D gene is possibly TRBD1 (5 bases). The sample was naive CD4+ T cells sorted from blood. Described subset: CD45RA+ positively selected. This clonotype was obtained from a woman aged 25-40 years in good health. CDR3 nucleotides: TGTGCCAGCAGACGGATCGCAGGGCGCGGCACCGGGGAGCTGTTTTTT. Protein product: CASRRIAGRGTGELFF. The whole variable domain, filled in from reference TRBV13 and TRBJ2-2, reads AAGVIQSPRHLIKEKRETATLKCYPIPRHDTVYWYQQGPGQDPQFLISFYEKMQSDKGSIPDRFSAQQFSDYHSELNMSSLELGDSALYFCASRRIAGRGTGELFFGEGSRLTVL.